This entry lists 21 T cell receptor beta chains sequenced from one sample in a study of cytomegalovirus exposure and HLA in healthy donors. Primers: 60 Vbeta forward and 13 Jbeta reverse. Some clones are missing from TCRdb's copy, which holds only in-frame ones; the method was immunoSEQ multiplex PCR. The table includes approximately 170,000 clones, about four fifths detected once. Sample: PBMCs. These TCRs come from a male donor in good health and CMV-seronegative.

The genes are TRBV9 and TRBJ2-3; TRBD2 agrees at 7 bases. Unmatched junction bases numbered 7, after V lost 2 bases and J lost 4 bases. The CDR3 covers 15 residues. Germline V CDR1 and CDR2: SGDLS, YYNGEE. The CDR3 reads CASSVSRGDPDTQYF. CDR3 DNA sequence: TGTGCCAGCAGCGTTAGCCGGGGGGATCCAGATACGCAGTATTTT.

This chain connects TRBV20-1 to TRBJ1-4; D gene unclear. CDR3 length: 10 amino acids. Germline values: CDR1 DFQATT, CDR2 SNEGSKA (reference sequence). CDR3 amino acids: CSPEEEKLFF. Written as DNA, the CDR3 is TGCAGCCCGGAGGAGGAAAAACTGTTTTTT.

The J gene is TRBJ2-5, the V gene TRBV9, with 7 bases fitting TRBD1. The J segment lost 5 bases and the V segment lost 4 bases, leaving 20 bases of the junction unmatched. CDR3 length equals 18 residues. The germline CDR1 and CDR2 sequences are SGDLS and YYNGEE. The CDR3 sequence is CASSSDQGTAPGLETQYF. The CDR3 region has the DNA TGTGCCAGCAGCTCCGATCAGGGGACAGCCCCCGGGTTGGAGACCCAGTACTTC. The full variable domain, rest sourced from reference TRBV9 and TRBJ2-5, is DSGVTQTPKHLITATGQRVTLRCSPRSGDLSVYWYQQSLDQGLQFLIQYYNGEERAKGNILERFSAQQFPDLHSELNLSSLELGDSALYFCASSSDQGTAPGLETQYFGPGTRLLVL.

This chain links TRBV28 with TRBJ1-2, with no clear D. The germline V gene encodes CDR1 MDHEN and CDR2 SYDVKM. The CDR3 consists of 14 residues. With 4 bases removed from V and 2 bases from J, the gap between germline ends came to 11 bases. CDR3 region: CASSSPTMNYGYTF. CDR3 DNA: TGTGCCAGCAGTTCCCCGACAATGAACTATGGCTACACCTTC.

The gene calls are TRBV5-6 and TRBJ1-1, with D unclear. The CDR3 totals 13 residues. Looked up from germline, CDR1 is SGHDT and CDR2 is YYEEEE. V lost 6 bases to trimming and J lost 2 bases, with 11 bases between them. The CDR3 is CASTAAYNTEAFF. In nucleotides, the CDR3 is TGTGCCAGCACCGCGGCCTACAACACTGAAGCTTTCTTT. Based on the CDR3 plus reference TRBV5-6 and TRBJ1-1, the full variable domain is DAGVTQSPTHLIKTRGQQVTLRCSPKSGHDTVSWYQQALGQGPQFIFQYYEEEERQRGNFPDRFSGHQFPNYSSELNVNALLLGDSALYLCASTAAYNTEAFFGQGTRLTVV.

The V gene is TRBV2, the J gene TRBJ1-5; the match to TRBD1 covers 7 bases. V lost 6 bases, J lost 1 base, and 3 bases stayed unmatched. This CDR3 region has 14 residues. Germline assignment: CDR1 SNHLY and CDR2 FYNNEI. The CDR3 protein is CASREQGSNQPQHF. For the CDR3, the DNA is TGTGCCAGCAGAGAACAGGGGAGCAATCAGCCCCAGCATTTT. Filled out from reference TRBV2 and TRBJ1-5, the complete variable domain reads EPEVTQTPSHQVTQMGQEVILRCVPISNHLYFYWYRQILGQKVEFLVSFYNNEISEKSEIFDDQFSVERPDGSNFTLKIRSTKLEDSAMYFCASREQGSNQPQHFGDGTRLSIL.

The chain carries TRBV7-2 and TRBJ2-2; 8 bases fit TRBD2. The germline gives CDR1 SGHTA, CDR2 FQGNSA. This CDR3 region has 17 residues. Trimming took 5 bases from V and 0 from J; bases not matched to a gene: 8. The CDR3 sequence is CASSKGAGGPNTGELFF. CDR3 nucleotides: TGTGCCAGCAGCAAAGGGGCGGGAGGACCGAACACCGGGGAGCTGTTTTTT. The complete variable domain, with remaining parts taken from reference TRBV7-2 and TRBJ2-2, reads GAGVSQSPSNKVTEKGKDVELRCDPISGHTALYWYRQSLGQGLEFLIYFQGNSAPDKSGLPSDRFSAERTGGSVSTLTIQRTQQEDSAVYLCASSKGAGGPNTGELFFGEGSRLTVL.

J is TRBJ2-3 and V is TRBV5-5; D uncertain. The CDR3 sequence is 14 residues long. V gave up 4 bases and J gave up 4 bases, with 13 bases separating them. Germline CDR1 SGHKS, CDR2 YYEKEE (reference sequence). CDR3 bases: TGTGCCAGCAGCCCGTACGAGAGGTCAGATACGCAGTATTTT. Amino acids: CASSPYERSDTQYF.

The DNA of the CDR3 is TGTGCCAGCAGCTTAGCGCTGGCGACTAATAGAGCTTTCTTT. This codes for CASSLALATNRAFF. V gene TRBV7-2 combines with J gene TRBJ1-1; D remains unclear. Germline-derived CDR1 and CDR2 are SGHTA and FQGNSA. V lost 0 bases, J lost 10 bases, and 15 bases lay in between. The CDR3 consists of 14 residues.

This sequence joins TRBV4-2 and TRBJ2-7; 14 bases map to TRBD2. The germline CDR1 and CDR2 sequences are LGHNA and YNFKEQ. This CDR3 contains 19 residues. V lost 0 bases, J lost 0 bases, and 7 bases stayed unmatched. In nucleotides, the CDR3 is TGTGCCAGCAGCCAAGATTGGGGGACTAGCGGGAGAAGCTCCTACGAGCAGTACTTC. Its translation is CASSQDWGTSGRSSYEQYF.

This clone came up a few times. V is TRBV9 and J is TRBJ2-2; the match to TRBD2 covers 14 bases. This CDR3 is built from 17 residues. Germline V gene data show CDR1 as SGDLS and CDR2 as YYNGEE. V dropped 3 bases and J dropped 4; count of bases not matched to a gene: 5. The CDR3: CASSGGTSGGSTGELFF. For the CDR3, the DNA is TGTGCCAGCAGCGGAGGGACTAGCGGGGGCTCCACCGGGGAGCTGTTTTTT. Together with reference TRBV9 and TRBJ2-2, the CDR3 gives the full variable domain: DSGVTQTPKHLITATGQRVTLRCSPRSGDLSVYWYQQSLDQGLQFLIQYYNGEERAKGNILERFSAQQFPDLHSELNLSSLELGDSALYFCASSGGTSGGSTGELFFGEGSRLTVL.

J is TRBJ1-2 and V is TRBV10-3; 7 bases fit TRBD1. CDR1 is ENHRY and CDR2 is SYGVKD in the germline V gene. The CDR3 has 16 residues. V lost 2 bases and J lost 7; bases outside the gene matches: 13. This chain's CDR3 is CAISEPPSTGSSGYTF. The CDR3 bases are TGTGCCATCAGTGAGCCCCCATCGACAGGGTCCAGTGGCTACACCTTC.

This chain uses TRBV10-3 with TRBJ2-1, with 7 bases lining up with TRBD2. The germline V gene encodes CDR1 ENHRY and CDR2 SYGVKD. The CDR3 contains 14 residues. Germline trimming cut 8 bases from V and 7 bases from J; bases unmatched to any gene: 11. The CDR3, as DNA: TGTGCCATCCGTGGGCTAGCGGTTCCGAATGAGCAGTTCTTC. Translating gives CAIRGLAVPNEQFF.

The rearrangement joins TRBV7-8 to TRBJ2-2; a possible D gene is TRBD1 (5 bases). CDR1 and CDR2 from the germline V gene are SGHVS and FQNEAQ. This CDR3 spans 11 amino acids. V shed 7 bases and J shed 7 bases, with 7 bases lying between them. The CDR3, as DNA: TGTGCCAGCACCCAGGGCGGGGAGCTGTTTTTT. Translation: CASTQGGELFF.

The chain uses TRBV6-5 and TRBJ2-7; TRBD2 agrees at 7 bases. The V gene's germline CDR1 is MNHEY and CDR2 SVGAGI. The CDR3 spans 15 residues. Losses at the gene ends were 0 bases for V and 3 bases for J; bases not matched to a gene: 5. CDR3 bases: TGTGCCAGCAGTTACTCACGACTAGCCCGCTACGAGCAGTACTTC. This encodes CASSYSRLARYEQYF.

V and J are TRBV15 and TRBJ1-5; a weak D match, TRBD1 (5 bases). V was pared by 6 bases and J by 6 bases, with 15 bases between. Germline lookup yields CDR1 LNHNV and CDR2 YYDKDF (reference sequence). The length of the CDR3 is 14 residues. CDR3: CATRARAGCQPQHF. CDR3 sequence (DNA): TGTGCCACCAGAGCCAGGGCGGGATGTCAGCCCCAGCATTTT.

The chain employs TRBV9 and TRBJ2-1; 12 bases map to TRBD2. Trimming removed 5 bases from V and 5 bases from J; junction bases left unmatched: 5. Looked up from germline, CDR1 is SGDLS and CDR2 is YYNGEE. There are 15 residues in the CDR3. This CDR3 reads CASSGTSGPHNEQFF. In nucleotides, the CDR3 is TGTGCCAGCAGTGGGACTAGCGGGCCCCACAATGAGCAGTTCTTC.

This clone has just one count. The V gene is TRBV14, the J gene TRBJ2-3; TRBD1 aligns across 8 bases. This CDR3 spans 17 amino acids. Germline V gene data show CDR1 as SGHDN and CDR2 as FVKESK. Trimming at V came to 4 bases and at J to 0 bases, leaving 9 bases not matched to a gene. The CDR3 here is CASSPWGQGASTDTQYF. In DNA form, the CDR3 reads TGTGCCAGCAGCCCCTGGGGGCAGGGGGCGAGCACAGATACGCAGTATTTT.

This clone has a single count. The chain carries TRBV6-1 and TRBJ2-3, with TRBD2 identical over 10 bases. Germline-derived CDR1 and CDR2 are MNHNS and SASEGT. J lost 2 bases, V lost 4 bases, and 9 bases had no gene match. The CDR3 has 17 amino acids. For the CDR3, the DNA is TGTGCCAGCAGTGCAACCTGGACTAGCGGCACCACAGATACGCAGTATTTT. Translating gives CASSATWTSGTTDTQYF.

The CDR3 loop is CASSNVAGGISGANVLTF. CDR3 nucleotide sequence: TGCGCCAGCAGTAACGTAGCGGGGGGTATTTCTGGGGCCAACGTCCTGACTTTC. The chain links TRBV5-1 to TRBJ2-6; 10 bases fit TRBD2. With 5 bases clipped from V and 1 base from J, the junction kept 9 bases outside the gene matches. The CDR3 contains 18 residues. CDR1 and CDR2 from the germline V gene are SGHRS and YFSETQ.

CDR3 loop: CASSHGGEQFF. Here the CDR3 DNA reads TGTGCCAGCAGTCACGGAGGTGAGCAGTTCTTC. V gene TRBV27 combines with J gene TRBJ2-1, with D tentatively TRBD2 (5 bases). Germline V CDR1 and CDR2: MNHEY, SMNVEV (reference sequence). CDR3 length: 11 amino acids. V lost 5 bases and J lost 9, with 8 bases in between.